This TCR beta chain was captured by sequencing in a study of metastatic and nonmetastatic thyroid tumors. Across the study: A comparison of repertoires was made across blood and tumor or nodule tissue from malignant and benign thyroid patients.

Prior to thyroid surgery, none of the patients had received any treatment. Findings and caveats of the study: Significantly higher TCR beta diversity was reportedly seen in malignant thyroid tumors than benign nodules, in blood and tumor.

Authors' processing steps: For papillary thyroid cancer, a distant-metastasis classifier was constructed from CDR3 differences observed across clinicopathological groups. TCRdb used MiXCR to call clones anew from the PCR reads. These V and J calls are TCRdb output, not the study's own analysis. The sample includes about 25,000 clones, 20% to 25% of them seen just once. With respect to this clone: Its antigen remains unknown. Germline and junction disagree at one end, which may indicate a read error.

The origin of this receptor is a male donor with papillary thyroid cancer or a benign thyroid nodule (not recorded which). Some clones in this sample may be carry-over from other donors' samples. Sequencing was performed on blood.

Here the CDR3 DNA reads TGCAGAGCTAGAGATGGTCGGGGAGGCTATGGATACACCTTC. It specifies CRARDGRGGYGYTF. The chain joins TRBV20-1 to TRBJ1-2; D is unresolved. CDR3 length: 14 residues. The germline CDR1 and CDR2 sequences are DFQATT and SNEGSKA (reference sequence).